This T cell receptor (beta chain) appears in the sequencing data of a study of radiotherapy plus CTLA-4 blockade in lung cancer. Study background: Objective responses emerged in about 20% of patients, and roughly 32% attained disease control. Study findings and constraints: The authors reported that early blood T cell clone dynamics, with interferon-beta, best predicted response. Radiotherapy plus ipilimumab was followed by expansion in blood of tumor-derived TCR clones.

To note about this clone: Antigen unknown.

J gave up 0 bases and V 1 base, and 1 base lay outside the gene matches. The CDR3 is 14 residues long. From germline, CDR1 is SGHNT and CDR2 YYREEE (reference sequence). Libraries were prepared by immunoSEQ multiplex PCR; TCRdb keeps only in-frame clonotypes and omits some of them. In the table there are roughly 50,000 clones, more than 70% of which are singletons. Receiving focal radiation plus CTLA-4 blockade with ipilimumab were patients who had chemo-refractory metastatic non-small-cell lung cancer. This chain connects TRBV5-4 to TRBJ2-7; 7 bases agree with TRBD1. The sequence derives from a human donor with non-small cell lung cancer who had stable disease on radiotherapy plus ipilimumab. Sequenced here: peripheral blood, sampled from a patient treated with radiotherapy plus ipilimumab. The CDR3 is CASSLNRGSYEQYF. The CDR3 nucleotides read TGTGCCAGCAGCTTGAACAGGGGCTCCTACGAGCAGTACTTC.